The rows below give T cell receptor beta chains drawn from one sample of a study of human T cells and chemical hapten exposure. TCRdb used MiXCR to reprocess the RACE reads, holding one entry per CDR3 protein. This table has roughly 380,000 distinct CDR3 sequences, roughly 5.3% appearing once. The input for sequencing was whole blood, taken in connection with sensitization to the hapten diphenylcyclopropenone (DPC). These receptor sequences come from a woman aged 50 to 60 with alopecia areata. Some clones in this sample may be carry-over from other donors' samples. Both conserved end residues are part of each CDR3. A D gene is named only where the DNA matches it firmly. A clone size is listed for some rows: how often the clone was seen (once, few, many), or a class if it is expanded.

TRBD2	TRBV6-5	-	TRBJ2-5	TGTGCCAGCAGGCGAGGACTAGTGAAGGAGACCCAGTACTTC	CASRRGLVKETQYF
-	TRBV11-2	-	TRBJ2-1	TGTGCCAGCAGCTTAGATGGGGGGGCCTCCTACAATGAGCAGTTCTTC	CASSLDGGASYNEQFF
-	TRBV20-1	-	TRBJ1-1	TGCAGCGGTTCTACAAGTAGGAACACTGAAGCTTTCTTT	CSGSTSRNTEAFF
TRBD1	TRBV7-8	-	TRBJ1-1	TGTGCCAGCACCGAGAAGGGGGCGTGGACTGAAGCTTTCTTT	CASTEKGAWTEAFF
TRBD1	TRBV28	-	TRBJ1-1	TGTGCCAGCAGTTTTAAAGGGGGCCGGAACACTGAAGCTTTCTTT	CASSFKGGRNTEAFF
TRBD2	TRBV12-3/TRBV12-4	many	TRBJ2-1	TGTGCCAGCAGTTTCGGCCTAGCGGGAGCTATGTCCTACAATGAGCAGTTCTTC	CASSFGLAGAMSYNEQFF
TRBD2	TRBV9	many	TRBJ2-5	TGTGCCAGCAGCGTAGGCGGGAGGGAAGAGACCCAGTACTTC	CASSVGGREETQYF
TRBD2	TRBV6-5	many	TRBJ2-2	TGTGCCAGCAGTGTTTCGAGCGGGGGGGCTGTAACCGGGGAGCTGTTTTTT	CASSVSSGGAVTGELFF
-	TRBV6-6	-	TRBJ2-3	TGTGCCAGCAGTCGGCCCACAGGGAACCAAGATACGCAGTATTTT	CASSRPTGNQDTQYF
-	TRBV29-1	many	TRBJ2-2	TGCAGCGTTGAACAGGGTGTCACCGGGGAGCTGTTTTTT	CSVEQGVTGELFF
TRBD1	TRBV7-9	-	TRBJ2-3	TGTGCCAGCAGCTCGGACAGGGGACGCACAGATACGCAGTATTTT	CASSSDRGRTDTQYF
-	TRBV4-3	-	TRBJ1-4	TGCGCCAGCAGCCAGGGGCACAGGGATTTTGAAAAACTGTTTTTT	CASSQGHRDFEKLFF
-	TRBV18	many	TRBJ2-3	TGTGCCAGCTCACCGAATGGGGGAGATACGCAGTATTTT	CASSPNGGDTQYF
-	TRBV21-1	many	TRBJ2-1	TGTGCCAGCAGCAAAAATAAGATGGGGGATGAGCAGTTCTTC	CASSKNKMGDEQFF
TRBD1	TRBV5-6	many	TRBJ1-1	TGTGCCAGCAGCTTCGGGACAGGGGCCACTGAAGCTTTCTTT	CASSFGTGATEAFF
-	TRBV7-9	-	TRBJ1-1	TGTGCCAGCAGCTTGAGTACAAGGGATGAAGCTTTCTTT	CASSLSTRDEAFF
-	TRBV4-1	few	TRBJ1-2	TGCGCCAGCAGCCAAGTCGGCAGGACTAACTATGGCTACACCTTC	CASSQVGRTNYGYTF
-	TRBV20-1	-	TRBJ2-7	TGCAGTGCTAGCCCCCAGTACGAGCAGTACTTC	CSASPQYEQYF
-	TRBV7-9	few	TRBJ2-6	TGTGCCAGCAGTCCGGTAGGGACTGGGGCCAACGTCCTGACTTTC	CASSPVGTGANVLTF
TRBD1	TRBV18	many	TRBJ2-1	TGTGCCAGCTCCGAAGGACAGGGGAATTTTCAGGGTGAGCAGTTCTTC	CASSEGQGNFQGEQFF
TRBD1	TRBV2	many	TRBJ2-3	TGTGCCAGCATGTGGGACAGGGGCACAGATACGCAGTATTTT	CASMWDRGTDTQYF
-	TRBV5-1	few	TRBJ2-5	TGCGCCAGCAGCTTGGGAACAGGACCGGAGACCCAGTACTTC	CASSLGTGPETQYF
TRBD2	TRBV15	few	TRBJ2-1	TGTGCCACCAGCTCCGGACTAGCGGGAGGGCCAGCGAATGAGCAGTTCTTC	CATSSGLAGGPANEQFF
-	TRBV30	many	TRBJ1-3	TGTGCCTGGAGGGGTTTCTACTCTGGAAACACCATATATTTT	CAWRGFYSGNTIYF
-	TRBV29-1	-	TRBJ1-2	TGCAGCGTTGAAGGTGGAGGCTACACCTTC	CSVEGGGYTF
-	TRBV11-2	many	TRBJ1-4	TGTGCCAGCAGACGAGTGCCCGGTGAAAAACTGTTTTTT	CASRRVPGEKLFF
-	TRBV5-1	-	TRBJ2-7	TGCGCCAGCAGCTTGGGACAGCCAACCTACGAGCAGTACTTC	CASSLGQPTYEQYF
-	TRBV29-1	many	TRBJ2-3	TGCAGCGTTCCTGGGGCGGCGCTCCTGGATACGCAGTATTTT	CSVPGAALLDTQYF
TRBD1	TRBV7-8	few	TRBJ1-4	TGTGCCAGCAGCTTAGCGGGGACAGGGTCTGAAAAACTGTTTTTT	CASSLAGTGSEKLFF
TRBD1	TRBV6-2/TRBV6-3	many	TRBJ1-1	TGTGCCAGCAGTTATACAGGGGTCACTGAAGCTTTCTTT	CASSYTGVTEAFF
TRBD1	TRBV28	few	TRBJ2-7	TGTGCCAGCAGTGGGACAGGGGAGTACGAGCAGTACTTC	CASSGTGEYEQYF
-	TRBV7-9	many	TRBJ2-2	TGTGCCAGCAGCTTAGTTCCAGACAAGACCGGGGAGCTGTTTTTT	CASSLVPDKTGELFF
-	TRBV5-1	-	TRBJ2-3	TGCGCCAGCAGCTACAGGGCGGCGCAGTATTTT	CASSYRAAQYF
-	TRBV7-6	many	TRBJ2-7	TGTGCCAGCAGTCCTCCGCCCAGCGGAGCCATCCACGAGCAGTACTTC	CASSPPPSGAIHEQYF
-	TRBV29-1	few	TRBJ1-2	TGCAGCGTTGAAGAACAGGGTAGAGGCTACACCTTC	CSVEEQGRGYTF
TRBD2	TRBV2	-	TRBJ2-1	TGTGCCAGCAGTGGCAGCGGTAGCGGGTACAATGAGCAGTTCTTC	CASSGSGSGYNEQFF
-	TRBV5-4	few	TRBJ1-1	TGTGCCAGCAGCTTGGAAAGGAGGGGCACTGAAGCTTTCTTT	CASSLERRGTEAFF
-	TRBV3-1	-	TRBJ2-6	TGTGCCAGCAGCCAAGACCGCCTGGGGGCCAACGTCCTGACTTTC	CASSQDRLGANVLTF
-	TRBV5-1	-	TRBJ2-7	TGCGCCAGCAGCCCCACAACGGACCGAACCTACGAGCAGTACTTC	CASSPTTDRTYEQYF
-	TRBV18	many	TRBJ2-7	TGTGCCAGCTCATCCGGACTATTCTCCTACGAGCAGTACTTC	CASSSGLFSYEQYF
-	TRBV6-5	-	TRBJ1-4	TGTGCCAGCAGTTCGACGGAGTCTCGTGAAAAACTGTTTTTT	CASSSTESREKLFF
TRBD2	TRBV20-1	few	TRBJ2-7	TGCAGTGCTGAAGGGCTAGCGGGATCCTACGAGCAGTACTTC	CSAEGLAGSYEQYF
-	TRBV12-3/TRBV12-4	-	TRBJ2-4	TGTGCCAGCAGTACTACTCACATTCAGTACTTC	CASSTTHIQYF
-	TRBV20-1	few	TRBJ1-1	TGCAGTGCTACGATCCCGGCGGGTGGCACTGAAGCTTTCTTT	CSATIPAGGTEAFF
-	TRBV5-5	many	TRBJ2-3	TGTGCCAGCAGCCGGGGAGAGACGGATACGCAGTATTTT	CASSRGETDTQYF
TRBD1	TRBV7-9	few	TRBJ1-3	TGTGCCAGCAGCCCAGGGGGCACCATATATTTT	CASSPGGTIYF
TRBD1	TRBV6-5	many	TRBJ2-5	TGTGCCAGCAGTTACTCTTGGGACAGTAAACAAGAGACCCAGTACTTC	CASSYSWDSKQETQYF
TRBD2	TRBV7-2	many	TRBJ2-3	TGTGCCAGCAGCCAACGACTAGCGGCATCCTCTTTTAGCACAGATACGCAGTATTTT	CASSQRLAASSFSTDTQYF
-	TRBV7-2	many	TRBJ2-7	TGTGCCAGCAGTTTACAGCTTAACGAGCAGTACTTC	CASSLQLNEQYF
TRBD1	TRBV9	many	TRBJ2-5	TGTGCCAGCAGCCCCGGGACAGGGTTTGTGGAGACCCAGTACTTC	CASSPGTGFVETQYF
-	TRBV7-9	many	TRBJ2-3	TGTGCCAGCAGCTTAGCCCCAGATACGCAGTATTTT	CASSLAPDTQYF
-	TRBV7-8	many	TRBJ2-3	TGTGCCAGCAACAAGGGTCGGGCCCGGCCAGATACGCAGTATTTT	CASNKGRARPDTQYF